Shown below are 19 T cell receptor beta chains from a single sample sequenced in a study of shared clonotypes between healthy human individuals. Method: immunoSEQ multiplex PCR; TCRdb's copy keeps in-frame clones and lacks some. This repertoire shows 2 million to 2.5 million clones, approximately 90% found once; its top ten account for more than 0.35%. Material for sequencing was naive CD4+ T cells from PBMCs. Subset described: CD45RA+ positively selected. The source of these receptors is a man aged 18-30 years in good health. Some clones in this sample may be carry-over from other donors' samples.

This chain links TRBV28 with TRBJ1-2, with D unresolved. Germline lookup yields CDR1 MDHEN and CDR2 SYDVKM. This CDR3 is built from 12 residues. Trimming left V 8 bases short and J 4 bases short, with 11 bases between. The CDR3 sequence: CASSTPSYGYTF. In nucleotides, the CDR3 is TGTGCCAGCTCGACACCCAGCTATGGCTACACCTTC.

Comments on this clone: The same CDR3 arises from other DNA sequences in this sample as well. V is TRBV11-3 and J is TRBJ2-3; D is possibly TRBD1 (6 bases). CDR1 and CDR2 (germline): SGHNT, YENEEA. This CDR3 is 15 amino acids long. Trimming cost V 6 bases and J 0 bases, with 13 bases left between them. CDR3 nucleotides: TGTGCCAGCAGTCTTGGGGACACCAGCACAGATACGCAGTATTTT. This gives the protein CASSLGDTSTDTQYF.

The chain is built from TRBV28 and TRBJ2-7; no firm D call. Between the trimmed V and J ends, which lost 4 bases and 0 bases, there was a span of 10 bases. The CDR3 extends over 14 amino acids. The germline CDR1 and CDR2 sequences are MDHEN and SYDVKM. The DNA of the CDR3 is TGTGCCAGCAGTTGGACCCCAGGCTCCTACGAGCAGTACTTC. As protein: CASSWTPGSYEQYF. Looking up the rest from reference TRBV28 and TRBJ2-7 gives the full variable domain: DVKVTQSSRYLVKRTGEKVFLECVQDMDHENMFWYRQDPGLGLRLIYFSYDVKMKEKGDIPEGYSVSREKKERFSLILESASTNQTSMYLCASSWTPGSYEQYFGPGTRLTVT.

The chain employs TRBV6-4 and TRBJ1-2; 9 bases line up with TRBD1. This CDR3 is 15 amino acids long. CDR1 MRHNA and CDR2 SNTAGT come from the germline V gene. With 6 bases clipped from V and 7 bases from J, the junction kept 12 bases outside the gene matches. The CDR3 region is CASSFKAGTGSGYTF. Written as DNA, the CDR3 is TGTGCCAGCAGCTTTAAAGCCGGGACAGGGTCTGGCTACACCTTC.

This clone was picked up a small number of times. The identical CDR3 is also encoded by other nucleotide sequences in the sample. The gene calls are TRBV9 and TRBJ1-5, with D unclear. V was trimmed by 0 bases and J by 5 bases, leaving 6 bases between them. The CDR3 extends over 13 amino acids. The V gene's germline CDR1 is SGDLS and CDR2 YYNGEE. In DNA, the CDR3 is TGTGCCAGCAGCGTAGACACTGATCAGCCCCAGCATTTT. Translation: CASSVDTDQPQHF. Together with reference TRBV9 and TRBJ1-5, the CDR3 gives the full variable domain: DSGVTQTPKHLITATGQRVTLRCSPRSGDLSVYWYQQSLDQGLQFLIQYYNGEERAKGNILERFSAQQFPDLHSELNLSSLELGDSALYFCASSVDTDQPQHFGDGTRLSIL.

The rearrangement uses TRBV7-8 and TRBJ2-7, with D perhaps TRBD1 or TRBD2 (5 bases each). The ends were cut back, 5 bases at V and 9 bases at J, with 11 bases in the middle. The V gene's germline CDR1 is SGHVS and CDR2 FQNEAQ. The CDR3 covers 11 residues. The CDR3 DNA sequence: TGTGCCAGCAGCGCACCGGGACGGCAGTACTTC. Residues: CASSAPGRQYF.

The chain uses TRBV28 and TRBJ2-5, with 10 bases that match TRBD1. Germline lookup yields CDR1 MDHEN and CDR2 SYDVKM. The CDR3 is 15 amino acids. V shed 5 bases, J shed 3 bases, and the junction held 6 bases outside the gene matches. CDR3 amino acids: CASSAPGQGKETQYF. In DNA form, the CDR3 reads TGTGCCAGCAGTGCCCCGGGACAGGGGAAAGAGACCCAGTACTTC.

The chain is built from TRBV4-3 and TRBJ1-5, with 7 bases aligning to TRBD1. Germline values: CDR1 LGHNA, CDR2 YSLEER. The CDR3 totals 16 residues. The V segment lost 1 base and the J segment 6 bases; nucleotides outside the gene matches: 9. The CDR3, as DNA: TGCGCCAGCAGCCAAGGCATTACAGGGGCGGGTCAGCCCCAGCATTTT. Translated, it gives CASSQGITGAGQPQHF.

This chain uses TRBV7-9 with TRBJ2-2; D unresolved. The CDR3 length is 11 residues. Germline CDR1 and CDR2: SEHNR and FQNEAQ (reference sequence). V was shortened by 3 bases and J by 11 bases, with 7 bases between the two germline ends. The CDR3 spells CASSFGVELFF. Written as DNA, the CDR3 is TGTGCCAGCAGCTTCGGAGTTGAGCTGTTTTTT.

The chain has TRBV7-8 and TRBJ1-3; TRBD1 agrees at 8 bases. Trimming removed 5 bases from V and 2 bases from J; junction bases left unmatched: 8. The CDR3 runs 16 residues. Germline V gene sequence: CDR1 SGHVS, CDR2 FQNEAQ. The CDR3 sequence is CASSPNTDRAGNTIYF. CDR3 nucleotides: TGTGCCAGCAGCCCAAACACGGACAGGGCTGGAAACACCATATATTTT.

This clone was observed a handful of times. Other DNA sequences in this specimen translate into the identical CDR3. This chain uses TRBV5-1 with TRBJ1-2, with D unclear. The CDR3 is made up of 13 amino acids. V lost 2 bases to trimming and J lost 5 bases, with 10 bases between them. Germline CDR1 and CDR2: SGHRS and YFSETQ. DNA for the CDR3: TGCGCCAGCAGCTTTGAGGGATCTTATGGCTACACCTTC. Residues: CASSFEGSYGYTF.

Remarks on this clone: Other nucleotide sequences in the sample specify the same CDR3. The chain is built from TRBV28 and TRBJ2-1; D might be TRBD2 (6 bases). Germline V gene data show CDR1 as MDHEN and CDR2 as SYDVKM. The CDR3 has 14 residues. V lost 3 bases and J lost 4, with 10 bases in between. CDR3 coding DNA: TGTGCCAGCAGTTTGACTGGGACTTACAATGAGCAGTTCTTC. Amino acids: CASSLTGTYNEQFF.

The chain combines TRBV12-5 with TRBJ2-1, with D tentatively TRBD2 (6 bases). This CDR3 has 14 residues. Per the germline V gene, CDR1 is LGHNT and CDR2 is FRNRAP. V was shortened by 1 base and J by 12 bases, with 16 bases between the two germline ends. The CDR3 sequence: CASGLDSGPSRQFF. The CDR3 bases are TGTGCTAGTGGTTTGGATAGCGGTCCCTCAAGGCAGTTCTTC.

The V gene is TRBV28, the J gene TRBJ1-2; the D is unclear. Germline V gene lookup returns CDR1 MDHEN and CDR2 SYDVKM. The CDR3 has 14 amino acids. V lost 2 bases to trimming and J lost 2 bases, with 9 bases between them. As DNA, the CDR3 is TGTGCCAGCAGTTTAAAGGGCCTCAACTATGGCTACACCTTC. Its translation is CASSLKGLNYGYTF.

In regard to this clone: Other nucleotide sequences in the sample specify the same CDR3. This chain links TRBV5-1 with TRBJ1-1; D is perhaps TRBD1 (5 bases). Trimming pared 4 bases from V and 1 base from J, leaving 11 bases between. This CDR3 comprises 14 residues. Germline lookup yields CDR1 SGHRS and CDR2 YFSETQ. CDR3 coding DNA: TGCGCCAGCAGCCCTGACAGACCGAACACTGAAGCTTTCTTT. It specifies CASSPDRPNTEAFF.

The table lists this clone with a count of one. This chain uses TRBV7-3 with TRBJ2-1; tentative D call: TRBD1 (5 bases). Germline lookup yields CDR1 SGHTA and CDR2 FQGTGA. With 4 bases removed from V and 9 bases from J, the gap between germline ends came to 13 bases. The CDR3 extends over 13 amino acids. The CDR3 loop reads CASSSRVSSEQFF. For the CDR3, the DNA is TGTGCCAGCAGCTCCAGGGTTTCTAGTGAGCAGTTCTTC.

The chain recombines TRBV5-6 with TRBJ2-2, with 8 bases that match TRBD1. Germline CDR1 is SGHDT and CDR2 is YYEEEE. Trimming took 2 bases from V and 5 from J; bases not matched to a gene: 2. The CDR3 is 14 amino acids. CDR3 DNA: TGTGCCAGCAGCTTAAGGACAGGGACCGGGGAGCTGTTTTTT. It translates to CASSLRTGTGELFF. The full variable domain, completed using reference TRBV5-6 and TRBJ2-2, is DAGVTQSPTHLIKTRGQQVTLRCSPKSGHDTVSWYQQALGQGPQFIFQYYEEEERQRGNFPDRFSGHQFPNYSSELNVNALLLGDSALYLCASSLRTGTGELFFGEGSRLTVL.

This clone was detected once. This chain uses TRBV5-5 with TRBJ2-7; TRBD2 agrees at 9 bases. Germline loops: CDR1 SGHKS, CDR2 YYEKEE (reference sequence). V lost 0 bases to trimming and J lost 2 bases; unmatched junction nucleotides: 3. There are 15 residues in the CDR3. CDR3 DNA sequence: TGTGCCAGCAGCTTGGTACTAGCGGGCCCCTACGAGCAGTACTTC. Amino acid sequence: CASSLVLAGPYEQYF.

The V call is TRBV28, the J call TRBJ2-5; 7 bases align to TRBD2. Germline V lookup: CDR1 MDHEN, CDR2 SYDVKM. V shed 6 bases, J shed 7 bases, and the junction held 20 bases outside the gene matches. This CDR3 contains 17 residues. CDR3 protein: CASRTGLGGLDGRTQYF. In nucleotides, the CDR3 is TGTGCCAGCAGAACTGGTCTCGGGGGGTTAGACGGGAGGACCCAGTACTTC. The variable domain in full, completed from reference TRBV28 and TRBJ2-5, reads DVKVTQSSRYLVKRTGEKVFLECVQDMDHENMFWYRQDPGLGLRLIYFSYDVKMKEKGDIPEGYSVSREKKERFSLILESASTNQTSMYLCASRTGLGGLDGRTQYFGPGTRLLVL.